This TCR beta chain appears in the sequencing data of a study of blood T cells in healthy people across ages. Notes on the study in general: Estimates of diversity drawn from one million T cells were considered underestimates. Per-million-T-cell TCR beta diversity fell roughly linearly with age.

Primers used in a second PCR of roughly 6 to 12 cycles were a sample-barcoded 5' primer and a J-beta primer mix. Every single cDNA molecule received a tag from a template-switch adaptor with 12 random nucleotides. Every sample gave at least 3 million paired-end reads containing CDR3. TCRdb passed the 5' RACE reads through MiXCR, listing each CDR3 protein once. The sample has hundreds of thousands of distinct CDR3 sequences, under 35% seen once. This clonotype was seen only a few times. What it binds is not known. This clonotype was sampled from a woman aged 80 or older in good health. What was sequenced was blood.

The CDR3 spells CASSLGSTPGDTQYF. The CDR3 nucleotides read TGCGCCAGCAGCTTGGGGAGCACCCCCGGAGATACGCAGTATTTT. This chain uses TRBV5-1 with TRBJ2-3; D remains unclear. The CDR3 is 15 amino acids. Germline loops: CDR1 SGHRS, CDR2 YFSETQ. Deletions cut 0 bases from V and 5 bases from J, with 13 bases between.